The T cell receptor beta chain described here comes from a study of regulatory T cells in long-lasting Graves disease. Study-wide points: Persistent disease showed a preference for TRBV28, TRBJ1-2 and TRBJ2-5. Small sample size may have lowered accuracy.

Germline V gene data show CDR1 as SNHLY and CDR2 as FYNNEI. V trimming: 3 bases; J trimming: 5 bases; junction bases outside the gene matches: 12. The CDR3 length is 16 residues. In its sample, this clonotype was seen many times. Its matching antigen is unknown. Indicated time point: newly diagnosed GD, antithyroid drugs for less than 3 months. PBMC RNA was the source of the TCR library. iRepertoire HTBI primers and Arm-PCR of CDR3 regions built TCR beta libraries. TCRdb processed the multiplex PCR reads anew with MiXCR; each CDR3 protein has one entry. The repertoire has 450,000 to 700,000 distinct CDR3 sequences, 13% of them found once; the top ten carry roughly 9.7%. These data were also reused for a study on T cells in Graves' hyperthyroidism and ophthalmopathy. In that study: The HTBI primer set was used in a first-round RT-PCR of the TCR CDR3. The model identified upcoming ophthalmopathy a median around 6 months ahead of onset.

This chain links TRBV2 with TRBJ2-5, with 7 bases identical to TRBD1. Here the sequenced sample was peripheral blood mononuclear cells (PBMCs), taken at new diagnosis, from a patient treated with antithyroid drugs. The TCR sequence derives from a man under 40 with Graves disease. CDR3 region: CASSEWDSQGRETQYF. For the CDR3, the DNA is TGTGCCAGCAGTGAGTGGGACAGTCAAGGGCGGGAGACCCAGTACTTC.